This note documents a single T cell receptor (beta chain) sequence. Its specificity is unknown. The data derive from a study of shared clonotypes between healthy human individuals. None of the donors, who were healthy HIV-negative adults, had recently had acute infections or vaccinations. Only Caucasian adults living in Nashville, Tennessee made up the donor group. Measured with immunoSEQ multiplex PCR; TCRdb has only the in-frame clones, and not every one. The sample includes under 2,500,000 clones, around 95% seen only once; the top ten take roughly 0.13%. Trimming removed 4 bases from V and 10 bases from J, with 19 bases in between. Per the germline V gene, CDR1 is SGHVS and CDR2 is FQNEAQ. There are 14 residues in the CDR3. Study conclusions and caveats: Blood alone was sampled, and tissue repertoires likely differ.

The clonotype was recovered from a man aged 18 to 35 in good health. Material: naive CD4+ T cells sorted from blood. Sample subset: CD45RA+ positively selected. This rearrangement joins TRBV7-8 to TRBJ1-1; the D is unclear. CDR3 DNA: TGTGCCAGCAGCTACCTACCGGTCAGGACCCCAGCTTTCTTT. Translating gives CASSYLPVRTPAFF.